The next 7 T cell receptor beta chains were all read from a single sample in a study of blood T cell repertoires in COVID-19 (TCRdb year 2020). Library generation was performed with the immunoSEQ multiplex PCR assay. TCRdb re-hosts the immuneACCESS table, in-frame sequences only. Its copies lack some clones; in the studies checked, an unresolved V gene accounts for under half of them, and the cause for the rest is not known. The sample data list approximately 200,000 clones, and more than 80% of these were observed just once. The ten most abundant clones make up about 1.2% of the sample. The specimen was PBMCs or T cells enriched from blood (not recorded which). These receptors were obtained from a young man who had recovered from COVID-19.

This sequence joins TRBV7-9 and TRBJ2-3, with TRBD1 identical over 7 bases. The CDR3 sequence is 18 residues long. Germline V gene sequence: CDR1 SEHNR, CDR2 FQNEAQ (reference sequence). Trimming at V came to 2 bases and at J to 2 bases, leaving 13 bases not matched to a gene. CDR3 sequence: CASSLIRTGGQLTDTQYF. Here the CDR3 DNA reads TGTGCCAGCAGCTTAATTCGGACAGGTGGACAACTCACAGATACGCAGTATTTT.

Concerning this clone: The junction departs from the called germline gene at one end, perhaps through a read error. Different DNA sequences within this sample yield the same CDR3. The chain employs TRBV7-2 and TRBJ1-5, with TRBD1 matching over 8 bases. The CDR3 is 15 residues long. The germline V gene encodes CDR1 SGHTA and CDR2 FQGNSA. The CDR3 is CASSLGQGAGQPQHF. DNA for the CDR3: TGTGCCAGCAGTTTAGGGCAGGGGGCGGGTCAGCCCCAGCATTTT.

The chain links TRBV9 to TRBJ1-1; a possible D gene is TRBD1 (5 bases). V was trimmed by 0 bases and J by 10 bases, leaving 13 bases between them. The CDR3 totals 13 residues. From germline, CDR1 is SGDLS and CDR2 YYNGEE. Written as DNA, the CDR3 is TGTGCCAGCAGCGTAGTGGCCGGGGGAGGAGCTTTCTTT. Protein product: CASSVVAGGGAFF.

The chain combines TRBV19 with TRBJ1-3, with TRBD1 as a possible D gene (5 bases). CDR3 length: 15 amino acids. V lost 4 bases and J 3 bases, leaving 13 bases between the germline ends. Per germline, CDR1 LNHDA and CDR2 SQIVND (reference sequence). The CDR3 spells CASSTGLNGGNTIYF. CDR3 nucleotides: TGTGCCAGTAGTACGGGACTGAATGGTGGAAACACCATATATTTT.

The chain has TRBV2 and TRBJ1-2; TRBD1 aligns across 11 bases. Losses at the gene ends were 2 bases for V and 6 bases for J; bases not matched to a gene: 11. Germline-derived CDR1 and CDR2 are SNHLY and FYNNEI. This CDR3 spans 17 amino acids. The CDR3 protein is CASSERGTGGLRDGYTF. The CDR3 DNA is TGTGCCAGCAGTGAAAGGGGGACAGGGGGGTTGAGGGATGGCTACACCTTC. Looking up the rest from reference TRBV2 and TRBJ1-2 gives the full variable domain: EPEVTQTPSHQVTQMGQEVILRCVPISNHLYFYWYRQILGQKVEFLVSFYNNEISEKSEIFDDQFSVERPDGSNFTLKIRSTKLEDSAMYFCASSERGTGGLRDGYTFGSGTRLTVV.

The CDR3 reads CASSIGGTAYEQYF. CDR3 bases: TGTGCCAGTAGTATCGGCGGGACGGCCTACGAGCAGTACTTC. The chain uses TRBV19 and TRBJ2-7; a weak D match, TRBD2 (6 bases). The CDR3 spans 14 residues. Germline loops: CDR1 LNHDA, CDR2 SQIVND (reference sequence). Trimming left V 3 bases short and J 2 bases short, with 11 bases between.

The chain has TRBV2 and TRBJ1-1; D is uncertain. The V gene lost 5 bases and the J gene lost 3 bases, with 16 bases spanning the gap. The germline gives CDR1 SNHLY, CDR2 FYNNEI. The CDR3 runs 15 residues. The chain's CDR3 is CASSPSTIRDTEAFF. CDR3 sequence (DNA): TGTGCCAGCAGTCCAAGCACAATCCGGGACACTGAAGCTTTCTTT.